Sequencing of this T cell receptor (beta chain) was carried out in a study of T cells after yellow fever vaccination. Looking at the study overall: For low cell numbers, libraries were made with SMART-Seq v4 Ultra Low Input. Notes on the study in general: A minor fraction of clonotypes spanned both CD4 and CD8 compartments.

TCRdb called the 5' RACE reads again in MiXCR, with one record for every CDR3 protein. Counted here are 300,000 to 400,000 distinct CDR3 sequences, roughly 8.3% occurring once; the ten biggest clones make up 15% to 20%. The sample holds a few counts of this clonotype. Its antigen is currently unknown. The germline V gene encodes CDR1 MNHEY and CDR2 SVGAGI. V lost 2 bases and J lost 5, with 15 bases in between. This CDR3 has 15 amino acids. The chain joins TRBV6-5 to TRBJ1-2; no firm D call. This specimen was PBMCs, taken roughly seven weeks after the first yellow fever vaccination. The clonotype was recovered from a man between 18 and 29 years old who received the YFV17D yellow fever vaccine. Here the CDR3 DNA reads TGTGCCAGCAGTTACCCCCGGGTAGGAGGGTATGGCTACACCTTC. Translated: CASSYPRVGGYGYTF.